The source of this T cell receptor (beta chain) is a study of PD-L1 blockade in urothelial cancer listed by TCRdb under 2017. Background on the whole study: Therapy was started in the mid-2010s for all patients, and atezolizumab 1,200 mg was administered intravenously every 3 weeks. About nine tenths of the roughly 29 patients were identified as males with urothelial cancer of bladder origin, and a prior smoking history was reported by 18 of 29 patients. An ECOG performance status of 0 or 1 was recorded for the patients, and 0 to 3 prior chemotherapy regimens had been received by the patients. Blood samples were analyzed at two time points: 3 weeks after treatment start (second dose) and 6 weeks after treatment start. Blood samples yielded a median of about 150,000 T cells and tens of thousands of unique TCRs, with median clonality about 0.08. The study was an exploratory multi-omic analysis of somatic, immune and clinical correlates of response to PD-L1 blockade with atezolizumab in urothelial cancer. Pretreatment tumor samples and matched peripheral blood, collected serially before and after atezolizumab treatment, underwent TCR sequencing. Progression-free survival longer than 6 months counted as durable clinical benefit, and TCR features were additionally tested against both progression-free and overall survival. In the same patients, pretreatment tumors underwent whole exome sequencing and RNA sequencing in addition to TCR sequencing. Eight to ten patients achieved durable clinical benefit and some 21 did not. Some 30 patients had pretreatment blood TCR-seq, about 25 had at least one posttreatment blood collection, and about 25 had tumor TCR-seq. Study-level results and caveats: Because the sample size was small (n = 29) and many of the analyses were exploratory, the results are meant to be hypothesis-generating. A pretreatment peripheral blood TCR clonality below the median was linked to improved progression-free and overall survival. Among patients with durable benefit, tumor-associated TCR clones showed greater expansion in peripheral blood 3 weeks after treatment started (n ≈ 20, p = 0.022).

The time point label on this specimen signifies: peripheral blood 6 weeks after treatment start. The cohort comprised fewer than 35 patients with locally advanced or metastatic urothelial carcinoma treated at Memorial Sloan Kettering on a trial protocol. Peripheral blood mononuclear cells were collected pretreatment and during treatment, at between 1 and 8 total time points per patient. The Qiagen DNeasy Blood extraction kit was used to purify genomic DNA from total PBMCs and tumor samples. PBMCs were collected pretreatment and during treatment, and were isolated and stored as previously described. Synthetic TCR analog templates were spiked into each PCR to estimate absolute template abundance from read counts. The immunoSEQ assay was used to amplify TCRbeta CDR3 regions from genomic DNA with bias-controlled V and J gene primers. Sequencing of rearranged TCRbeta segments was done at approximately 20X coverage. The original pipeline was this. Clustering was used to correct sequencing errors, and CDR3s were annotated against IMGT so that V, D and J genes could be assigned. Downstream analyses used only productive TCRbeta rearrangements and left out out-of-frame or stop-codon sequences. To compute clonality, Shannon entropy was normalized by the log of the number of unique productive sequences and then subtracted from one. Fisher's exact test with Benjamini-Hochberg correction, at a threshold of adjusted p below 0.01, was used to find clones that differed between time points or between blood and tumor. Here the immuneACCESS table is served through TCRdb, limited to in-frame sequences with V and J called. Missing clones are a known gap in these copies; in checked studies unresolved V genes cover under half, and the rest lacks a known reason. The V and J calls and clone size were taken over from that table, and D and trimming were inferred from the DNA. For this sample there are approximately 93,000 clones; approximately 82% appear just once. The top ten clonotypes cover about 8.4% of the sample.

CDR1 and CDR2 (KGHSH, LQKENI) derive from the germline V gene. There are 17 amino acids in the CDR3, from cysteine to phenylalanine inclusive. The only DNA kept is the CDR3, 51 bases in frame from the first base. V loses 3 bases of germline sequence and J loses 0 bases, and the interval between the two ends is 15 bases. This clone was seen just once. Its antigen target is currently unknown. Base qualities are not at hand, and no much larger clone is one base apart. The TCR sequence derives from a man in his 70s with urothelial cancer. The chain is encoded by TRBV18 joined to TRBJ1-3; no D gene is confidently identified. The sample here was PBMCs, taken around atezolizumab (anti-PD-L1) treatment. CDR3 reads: CASSPGPPKGSGNTIYF. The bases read TGTGCCAGCTCACCGGGCCCTCCGAAAGGCTCTGGAAACACCATATATTTT.